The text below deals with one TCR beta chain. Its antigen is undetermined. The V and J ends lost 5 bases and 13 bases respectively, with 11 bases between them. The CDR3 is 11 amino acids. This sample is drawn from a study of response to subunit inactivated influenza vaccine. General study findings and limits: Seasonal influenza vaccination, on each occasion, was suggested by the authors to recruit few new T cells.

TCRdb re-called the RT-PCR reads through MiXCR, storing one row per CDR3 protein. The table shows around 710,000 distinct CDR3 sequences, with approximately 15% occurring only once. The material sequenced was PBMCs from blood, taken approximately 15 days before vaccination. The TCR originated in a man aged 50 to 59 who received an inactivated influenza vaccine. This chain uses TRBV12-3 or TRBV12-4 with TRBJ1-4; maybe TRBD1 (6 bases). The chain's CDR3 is CASSLGTTLFF. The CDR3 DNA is TGTGCCAGCAGTCTGGGGACAACACTGTTTTTT.